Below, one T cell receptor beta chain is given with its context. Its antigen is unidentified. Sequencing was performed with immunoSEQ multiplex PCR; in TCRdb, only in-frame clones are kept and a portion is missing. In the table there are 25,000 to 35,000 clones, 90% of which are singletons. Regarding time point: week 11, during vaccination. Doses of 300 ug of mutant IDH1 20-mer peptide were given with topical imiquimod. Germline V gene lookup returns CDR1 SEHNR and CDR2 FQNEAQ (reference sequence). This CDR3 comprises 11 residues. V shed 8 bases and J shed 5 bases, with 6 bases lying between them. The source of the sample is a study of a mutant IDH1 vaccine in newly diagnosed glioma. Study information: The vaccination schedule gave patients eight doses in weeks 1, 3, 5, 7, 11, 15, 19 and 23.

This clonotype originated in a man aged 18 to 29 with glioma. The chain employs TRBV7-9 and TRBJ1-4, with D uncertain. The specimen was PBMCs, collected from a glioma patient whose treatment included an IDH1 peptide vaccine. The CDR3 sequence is CASGSNEKLFF. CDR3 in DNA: TGTGCCAGCGGCTCAAATGAAAAACTGTTTTTT.